A single sample is the source of the 9 T cell receptor beta chains below, sequenced in a study of identical twins. TCRdb recomputed calls from the 5' RACE reads with MiXCR, one row per CDR3 protein. The sample lists just under 550,000 distinct CDR3 sequences; approximately 14% were seen once. These data were also filed under a second study, of yellow fever vaccine responses in identical twins.

Sequenced material: CD4+ T cells sorted from blood. The source is a woman aged 18 to 35 in good health.

V gene TRBV2 combines with J gene TRBJ2-7; tentative D call: TRBD1 (6 bases). The germline CDR1 and CDR2 sequences are SNHLY and FYNNEI. There are 15 residues in the CDR3. Trimming pared 6 bases from V and 0 bases from J, leaving 15 bases between. The CDR3 spells CASRKTGLDSYEQYV. The CDR3 DNA reads as TGTGCCAGCAGGAAAACAGGGTTAGACTCCTACGAGCAGTACGTC.

The chain links TRBV28 to TRBJ1-3; unclear D gene. The V end was cut by 7 bases, the J end by 0 bases, with 16 bases between. Germline assignment: CDR1 MDHEN and CDR2 SYDVKM. The CDR3 runs 16 residues. Written as DNA, the CDR3 is TGTGCCAGCATGTCCGGAGGACGGATCTCTGGAAACACCATATATTTT. The encoded protein is CASMSGGRISGNTIYF.

The gene calls are TRBV28 and TRBJ2-2; 9 nucleotides line up with TRBD2. Germline trimming cut 8 bases from V and 4 bases from J; bases unmatched to any gene: 5. Germline V lookup: CDR1 MDHEN, CDR2 SYDVKM. The CDR3 is 14 amino acids. The CDR3 nucleotides read TGTGCCAGCGTAGCGGGGGCCCTCACCGGGGAGCTGTTTTTT. Translating it yields CASVAGALTGELFF.

This rearrangement joins TRBV7-2 to TRBJ2-2, with D possibly being TRBD2 (5 bases). Between the trimmed V and J ends, which lost 6 bases and 6 bases, there was a span of 14 bases. This CDR3 is 14 amino acids long. Germline loops: CDR1 SGHTA, CDR2 FQGNSA. Here the CDR3 DNA reads TGTGCCAGCAGGCTAGCATTGGGCGCCGGGGAGCTGTTTTTT. Protein product: CASRLALGAGELFF.

This clonotype was counted between two and nine times. The chain employs TRBV12-3 or TRBV12-4 and TRBJ2-7; 14 positions match TRBD2. Trimming took 5 bases from V and 3 from J; bases not matched to a gene: 6. The CDR3 is 16 residues long. The CDR3 region has the DNA TGTGCCAGCAGTGCCGGGACTAGCGGGAGAATCTACGAGCAGTACTTC. Amino acid sequence: CASSAGTSGRIYEQYF.

The CDR3 region is CASSLRTGSGEKLFF. DNA for the CDR3: TGTGCCAGCAGCCTCCGGACAGGTTCGGGTGAAAAACTGTTTTTT. The chain carries TRBV3-1 and TRBJ1-4; TRBD1 matches 7 bases. Germline values: CDR1 LGHDT, CDR2 YNNKEL (reference sequence). This CDR3 is 15 amino acids long. V gave up 4 bases and J gave up 7 bases; unmatched junction bases: 9.

This clonotype has just a few counts. This chain joins TRBV7-3 and TRBJ2-1; 10 bases map to TRBD2. V lost 3 bases and J lost 5; bases outside the gene matches: 4. Per germline, CDR1 SGHTA and CDR2 FQGTGA. The CDR3 runs 15 residues. CDR3 loop: CASSFLAGVNNEQFF. The CDR3 nucleotides read TGTGCCAGCAGCTTCCTAGCGGGAGTCAACAATGAGCAGTTCTTC.

This chain connects TRBV18 to TRBJ2-6; D unresolved. V was trimmed by 4 bases and J by 0 bases, leaving 7 bases between them. CDR1 and CDR2 (germline): KGHSH, LQKENI. CDR3 length equals 15 residues. CDR3 DNA sequence: TGTGCCAGCTCACAGGACCGCTCTGGGGCCAACGTCCTGACTTTC. Protein sequence: CASSQDRSGANVLTF.

V usage is TRBV7-8 and J usage is TRBJ1-5, with no clear D. This CDR3 is built from 16 residues. CDR1 is SGHVS and CDR2 is FQNEAQ in the germline V gene. The V end lost 1 base, the J end lost 1 base, and 11 bases lay between the germline ends. CDR3 amino acids: CASSLEQIRSNQPQHF. Here the CDR3 DNA reads TGTGCCAGCAGCTTAGAACAGATACGGAGCAATCAGCCCCAGCATTTT.